One sample yielded the 31 T cell receptor beta chains listed below, sequenced in a study of T cells in localized non-small cell lung cancer. Sequenced by immunoSEQ multiplex PCR; TCRdb stores in-frame clones only, minus some. The sample has under 150,000 clones, 89% seen once. This specimen was peripheral blood, taken before any cancer treatment. The receptor set was obtained from a female donor at least 60 years old with stage I lung adenocarcinoma.

DNA for the CDR3: TGTGCCAGCAGCGTAACACCCGGGACAGGGGCCTACGAGCAGTACTTC. Amino acids: CASSVTPGTGAYEQYF. V and J are TRBV9 and TRBJ2-7; 10 bases align to TRBD1. Germline loops: CDR1 SGDLS, CDR2 YYNGEE. The ends lost 1 base at V and 2 bases at J; junction bases unmatched: 6. This CDR3 has 16 residues.

The CDR3 DNA reads as TGTGCCAGCAGTGAAGTACCCCTACCGGGACTAGAAACAGATACGCAGTATTTT. Translated, it gives CASSEVPLPGLETDTQYF. This chain joins TRBV2 and TRBJ2-3; 8 nucleotides agree with TRBD2. J lost 3 bases, V lost 1 base, and 12 bases had no gene match. CDR3 length: 18 residues. Germline-derived CDR1 and CDR2 are SNHLY and FYNNEI.

The chain combines TRBV28 with TRBJ2-1; D perhaps matches TRBD2 (5 bases). The germline gives CDR1 MDHEN, CDR2 SYDVKM. V was shortened by 5 bases and J by 5 bases, with 13 bases between the two germline ends. The CDR3 is made up of 14 amino acids. The CDR3 DNA reads TGTGCCAGCAGTCCCCGCCTAGCCAACAATGAGCAGTTCTTC. It translates to CASSPRLANNEQFF.

The genes are TRBV2 and TRBJ2-1; possible D gene TRBD2, 6 bases. CDR1 is SNHLY and CDR2 is FYNNEI in the germline V gene. V was pared by 6 bases and J by 0 bases, with 12 bases between. The CDR3 sequence is 15 residues long. In DNA, the CDR3 is TGTGCCAGCAGACTGCGGGGTAGCTCCTACAATGAGCAGTTCTTC. This sequence encodes CASRLRGSSYNEQFF.

This chain joins TRBV11-2 and TRBJ2-6; D unresolved. Germline loops: CDR1 SGHAT, CDR2 FQNNGV. This CDR3 is built from 16 residues. V lost 6 bases, J lost 4 bases, and 16 bases lay in between. The DNA of the CDR3 is TGTGCCAGCAGGGCCTTTGGGCTCCGCGGGGCCAACGTCCTGACTTTC. Translated: CASRAFGLRGANVLTF.

The gene calls are TRBV27 and TRBJ2-3; D gene uncertain. This CDR3 contains 12 residues. With 3 bases removed from V and 7 bases from J, the gap between germline ends came to 8 bases. Germline V gives CDR1 MNHEY, CDR2 SMNVEV (reference sequence). The CDR3 bases are TGTGCCAGCAGTTTTGGCAGGAATACGCAGTATTTT. This encodes CASSFGRNTQYF.

This chain connects TRBV5-1 to TRBJ2-1; D call uncertain. V was cut by 3 bases and J by 8 bases, with 18 bases left in between. Germline CDR1 SGHRS, CDR2 YFSETQ. The CDR3 totals 15 residues. CDR3 nucleotides: TGCGCCAGCAGCTACTACATGGACGGACGGGATGAGCAGTTCTTC. This sequence encodes CASSYYMDGRDEQFF.

The genes are TRBV5-8 and TRBJ2-7; 9 nucleotides match TRBD2. The CDR3 extends over 18 amino acids. The J segment lost 2 bases and the V segment lost 0 bases, leaving 12 bases of the junction unmatched. CDR1 is SGHTS and CDR2 is YDEGEE in the germline V gene. This CDR3 is CASSLDRGTAGGTYEQYF. The CDR3 nucleotides are TGTGCCAGCAGCTTGGATCGGGGTACGGCGGGGGGGACCTACGAGCAGTACTTC.

The CDR3 sequence is CASSLSTYEQYF. CDR3 DNA: TGTGCCAGCAGTTTAAGTACCTACGAGCAGTACTTC. The V gene is TRBV28, the J gene TRBJ2-7; D remains ambiguous. The CDR3 has 12 amino acids. Germline V gene sequence: CDR1 MDHEN, CDR2 SYDVKM. The ends were cut back, 2 bases at V and 2 bases at J, with 4 bases in the middle. Complete variable domain (other parts from reference TRBV28 and TRBJ2-7): DVKVTQSSRYLVKRTGEKVFLECVQDMDHENMFWYRQDPGLGLRLIYFSYDVKMKEKGDIPEGYSVSREKKERFSLILESASTNQTSMYLCASSLSTYEQYFGPGTRLTVT.

The genes are TRBV5-6 and TRBJ2-3; D call uncertain. Trimming took 4 bases from V and 6 from J, leaving 15 bases between them. In germline, CDR1 is SGHDT, CDR2 YYEEEE. The CDR3 consists of 14 residues. CDR3 in DNA: TGTGCCAGCAGCCAACCAAACCGGCCCGATACGCAGTATTTT. Encoded protein: CASSQPNRPDTQYF.

The rearrangement uses TRBV19 and TRBJ2-4; TRBD2 matches 7 bases. Germline loops: CDR1 LNHDA, CDR2 SQIVND (reference sequence). The trim removed 8 bases at V and 8 bases at J, leaving 9 bases unmatched. This CDR3 is built from 13 residues. The CDR3 region has the DNA TGTGCCAGTGGGGGAGGGCGGGGGTACATTCAGTACTTC. It translates to CASGGGRGYIQYF.

V usage is TRBV29-1 and J usage is TRBJ2-1; 7 bases agree with TRBD2. The CDR3 has 14 residues. Germline V gene sequence: CDR1 SQVTM, CDR2 ANQGSEA. Trimming cost V 8 bases and J 4 bases; bases outside gene matches: 11. The CDR3 DNA reads as TGCAGCAGCTCCGGAGGCGGGAGATACAATGAGCAGTTCTTC. It translates to CSSSGGGRYNEQFF.

This chain links TRBV7-3 with TRBJ2-1; D call uncertain. V was trimmed by 6 bases and J by 5 bases, leaving 11 bases between them. CDR3 length: 13 residues. The germline gives CDR1 SGHTA, CDR2 FQGTGA. This CDR3 is CASRDAGHNEQFF. The CDR3 DNA reads TGTGCCAGCAGAGATGCAGGTCACAATGAGCAGTTCTTC.

The V gene is TRBV6-6, the J gene TRBJ2-2, with 8 bases aligning to TRBD1. Germline lookup yields CDR1 MNHNY and CDR2 SVGAGI (reference sequence). This CDR3 contains 15 residues. The V gene end was trimmed by 6 bases and the J gene end by 6 bases; junction bases not matched to a gene: 9. CDR3 protein: CASSEPGGAAGELFF. Here the CDR3 DNA reads TGTGCCAGCAGCGAACCAGGGGGCGCCGCCGGGGAGCTGTTTTTT.

The chain joins TRBV10-3 to TRBJ1-2, with no clear D. This CDR3 contains 13 residues. From germline, CDR1 is ENHRY and CDR2 SYGVKD. Trimming took off 3 bases at V and 3 bases at J, with 8 bases between the two ends. DNA for the CDR3: TGTGCCATCAGTGACGGGTGGGACTATGGCTACACCTTC. Translating it yields CAISDGWDYGYTF.

This clone was seen only once. The gene calls are TRBV7-3 and TRBJ2-3; TRBD2 matches at 8 bases. The V and J ends lost 3 bases and 1 base, in that order; junction bases with no gene match: 12. There are 18 residues in the CDR3. Germline V gene lookup returns CDR1 SGHTA and CDR2 FQGTGA. For the CDR3, the DNA is TGTGCCAGCAGCTTGAGCCGTGGGGGAGCGGGAGGCACAGATACGCAGTATTTT. This gives the protein CASSLSRGGAGGTDTQYF.

This chain uses TRBV4-2 with TRBJ1-2; D may be TRBD1 (5 bases). The CDR3 is made up of 15 amino acids. V was shortened by 1 base and J by 7 bases, with 16 bases between the two germline ends. Germline CDR1 is LGHNA and CDR2 is YNFKEQ. CDR3 sequence reads: CASSQGADSSVGYTF. The CDR3 DNA follows: TGTGCCAGCAGCCAAGGTGCCGACAGTTCGGTTGGCTACACCTTC.

V usage is TRBV15 and J usage is TRBJ1-4, with a tentative D call TRBD1 (5 bases). The V and J ends lost 3 bases and 2 bases respectively, with 7 bases between them. The CDR3 is 14 amino acids. Germline assignment: CDR1 LNHNV and CDR2 YYDKDF (reference sequence). The CDR3 coding sequence is TGTGCCACCAGCAGGACAGTTACTAATGAAAAACTGTTTTTT. This gives the protein CATSRTVTNEKLFF.

The V call is TRBV6-5, the J call TRBJ2-7, with TRBD2 matching over 9 bases. CDR1 MNHEY and CDR2 SVGAGI come from the germline V gene. V lost 5 bases and J lost 2; bases outside the gene matches: 4. The CDR3 loop spans 14 amino acids. This CDR3 is CASSPSGIPYEQYF. In DNA form, the CDR3 reads TGTGCCAGCAGTCCTAGCGGGATCCCCTACGAGCAGTACTTC.

CDR3 protein: CASSRTGGGNTEAFF. CDR3 nucleotide sequence: TGCGCCAGCAGCCGGACAGGGGGCGGTAACACTGAAGCTTTCTTT. V is TRBV5-1 and J is TRBJ1-1; 11 bases match TRBD1. Germline assignment: CDR1 SGHRS and CDR2 YFSETQ. The CDR3 length is 15 residues. V shed 4 bases and J 2 bases; nucleotides not matched to a gene: 4.

V gene TRBV28 combines with J gene TRBJ2-5; D unclear. V was shortened by 3 bases and J by 1 base, with 6 bases between the two germline ends. CDR1 and CDR2 from the germline V gene are MDHEN and SYDVKM. There are 13 residues in the CDR3. CDR3 residues: CASSLVLQETQYF. The CDR3 bases are TGTGCCAGCAGTTTGGTCCTCCAAGAGACCCAGTACTTC. Combining the CDR3 with reference TRBV28 and TRBJ2-5 gives the whole variable domain DVKVTQSSRYLVKRTGEKVFLECVQDMDHENMFWYRQDPGLGLRLIYFSYDVKMKEKGDIPEGYSVSREKKERFSLILESASTNQTSMYLCASSLVLQETQYFGPGTRLLVL.

The chain links TRBV18 to TRBJ1-3; D uncertain. V was pared by 4 bases and J by 0 bases, with 16 bases between. CDR1 is KGHSH, CDR2 LQKENI, per germline. The CDR3 totals 17 residues. CDR3 coding DNA: TGTGCCAGCTCACTCAAAAGGACGGAAAGCTCTGGAAACACCATATATTTT. Translated: CASSLKRTESSGNTIYF.

The CDR3 nucleotides are TGTGCCAGCAGTTATGCGGGAGGGCCTTCCAATGAGCAGTTCTTC. It encodes CASSYAGGPSNEQFF. This chain joins TRBV6-5 and TRBJ2-1; the match to TRBD2 covers 9 bases. J lost 6 bases, V lost 3 bases, and 6 bases had no gene match. CDR1 MNHEY and CDR2 SVGAGI come from the germline V gene. The CDR3 is made up of 15 amino acids.

The V call is TRBV4-1, the J call TRBJ2-7; maybe TRBD1 (6 bases). CDR1 and CDR2 from the germline V gene are MGHRA and YSYEKL. Trimming took 5 bases from V and 0 from J, leaving 8 bases between them. The CDR3 loop spans 13 amino acids. The CDR3 DNA reads as TGCGCCAGCAGCAGGGACAACTCCTACGAGCAGTACTTC. This sequence encodes CASSRDNSYEQYF.

A few counts support this clone. V and J are TRBV5-6 and TRBJ1-2, with TRBD1 as a possible D gene (6 bases). The CDR3 sequence is 13 residues long. Trimming pared 5 bases from V and 4 bases from J, leaving 12 bases between. Germline loops: CDR1 SGHDT, CDR2 YYEEEE. This CDR3 reads CASRNRVSYGYTF. The CDR3 DNA reads as TGTGCCAGCAGGAACAGGGTTAGCTATGGCTACACCTTC. Full variable domain (missing parts from reference TRBV5-6 and TRBJ1-2): DAGVTQSPTHLIKTRGQQVTLRCSPKSGHDTVSWYQQALGQGPQFIFQYYEEEERQRGNFPDRFSGHQFPNYSSELNVNALLLGDSALYLCASRNRVSYGYTFGSGTRLTVV.

This rearrangement joins TRBV2 to TRBJ1-2; 8 bases line up with TRBD1. The germline V gene encodes CDR1 SNHLY and CDR2 FYNNEI. The CDR3 runs 15 residues. With 5 bases clipped from V and 1 base from J, the junction kept 6 bases outside the gene matches. Here the CDR3 DNA reads TGTGCCAGCAGTACCGACAGGGGATATAACTATGGCTACACCTTC. This gives the protein CASSTDRGYNYGYTF.

This clone was picked up one time. The chain carries TRBV15 and TRBJ1-4; D uncertain. CDR3 length: 16 residues. In germline, CDR1 is LNHNV, CDR2 YYDKDF (reference sequence). V was clipped by 1 base and J by 0 bases, with 9 bases between them. CDR3 sequence (DNA): TGTGCCACCAGCAGAGGTGGCCAAACAACTAATGAAAAACTGTTTTTT. It is translated as CATSRGGQTTNEKLFF.

Notes on this clone: The DNA is omitted, as the CDR3 cannot be located on it reliably, and the CDR3 follows TCRdb's listing. The gene calls are TRBV19 and TRBJ2-7. The germline gives CDR1 LNHDA, CDR2 SQIVND (reference sequence). The CDR3 region is 13 residues in length, termini included. The CDR3 protein is CASTSGRSYEQYF.

This sequence joins TRBV28 and TRBJ2-7, with TRBD1 identical over 11 bases. The V gene's germline CDR1 is MDHEN and CDR2 SYDVKM. Germline trimming cut 4 bases from V and 8 bases from J; bases unmatched to any gene: 7. This CDR3 region has 14 residues. The chain's CDR3 is CASSSPGQGGKQYF. CDR3 coding DNA: TGTGCCAGCAGTTCGCCGGGACAGGGGGGTAAGCAGTACTTC.

The V and J genes are TRBV6-1 and TRBJ2-7; D assignment may be TRBD1 or TRBD2 (5 bases each). Deletions cut 2 bases from V and 5 bases from J, with 13 bases between. The V gene's germline CDR1 is MNHNS and CDR2 SASEGT. The CDR3 covers 14 residues. CDR3 coding DNA: TGTGCCAGCAGTGAATTGGGGACGGGAAACGAGCAGTACTTC. It specifies CASSELGTGNEQYF.

The rearrangement uses TRBV6-6 and TRBJ1-1; 10 positions agree with TRBD1. Looked up from germline, CDR1 is MNHNY and CDR2 is SVGAGI (reference sequence). The CDR3 is made up of 14 amino acids. The J segment lost 7 bases and the V segment lost 5 bases, leaving 7 bases of the junction unmatched. The DNA of the CDR3 is TGTGCCAGCAGTCTGACAGGGGGCCCCCTTGAAGCTTTCTTT. It is translated as CASSLTGGPLEAFF.